This record concerns one TCR beta chain sequence. TCRdb re-derived calls from the 5' RACE reads in MiXCR, one entry per CDR3 protein. The sample has about 22,000 distinct CDR3 sequences; roughly 17% are singletons. This entry is derived from a study of neurological immune-mediated disorders. The CDR3 loop spans 14 amino acids. Trimming left V 4 bases short and J 8 bases short, with 14 bases between. Germline V gives CDR1 SNHLY, CDR2 FYNNEI. The rearrangement joins TRBV2 to TRBJ1-4, with D hard to call. This TCR was sampled from a woman aged 18-30 years with multiple sclerosis. The specimen sequenced was CD8+ T cells from blood. DNA of the CDR3: TGTGCCAGCAGTGGACTCGGGGTTGGAGAAAAACTGTTTTTT. Translation gives CASSGLGVGEKLFF.